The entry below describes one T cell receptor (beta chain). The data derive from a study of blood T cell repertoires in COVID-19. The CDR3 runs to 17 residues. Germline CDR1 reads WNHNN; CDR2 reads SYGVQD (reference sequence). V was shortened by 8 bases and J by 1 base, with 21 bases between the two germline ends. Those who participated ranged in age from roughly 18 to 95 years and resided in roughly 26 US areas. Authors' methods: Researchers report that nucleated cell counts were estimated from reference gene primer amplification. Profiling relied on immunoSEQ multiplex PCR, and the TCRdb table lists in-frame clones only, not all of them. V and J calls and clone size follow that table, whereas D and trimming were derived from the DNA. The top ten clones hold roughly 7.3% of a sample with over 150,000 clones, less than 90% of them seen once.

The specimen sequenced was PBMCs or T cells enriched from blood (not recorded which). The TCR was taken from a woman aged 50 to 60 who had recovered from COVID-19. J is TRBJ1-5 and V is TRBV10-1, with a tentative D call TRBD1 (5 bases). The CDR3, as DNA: TGCGCCAGCTCGTACAGGTGCGTAGATCGGAGCAATCAGCCCCAGCATTTT. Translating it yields CASSYRCVDRSNQPQHF.